This paragraph covers one T cell receptor beta chain sequence. The data are from a study of blood T cell repertoires in COVID-19. Across the study: From the United States, Italy and Spain came samples of acute and convalescent COVID-19. PBMCs, B-cell-depleted T cells, or T cells provided the cDNA or gDNA that made up the material.

Original handling: Cell counts per sample came from amplifying reference gene primers. The assay was immunoSEQ multiplex PCR, and TCRdb's table has in-frame clones only and misses some. For V, J and clone size, that table is used; D and trimming come from the DNA. The sample shows some 100,000 clones, about 89% of them seen only once. CDR1 is SGHKS and CDR2 is YYEKEE in the germline V gene (reference sequence). Trimming took 0 bases from V and 6 from J, leaving 16 bases between them. The CDR3 extends over 15 amino acids. This TCR was recovered from a middle-aged man with acute or convalescent COVID-19. J is TRBJ2-7 and V is TRBV5-5, with D maybe TRBD1 (5 bases). Sequenced: peripheral blood. DNA for the CDR3: TGTGCCAGCAGCTTGGCCCCAGGGTTGGGCGGCGAGCAGTACTTC. Translating gives CASSLAPGLGGEQYF.